The rows below give T cell receptor beta chains drawn from one sample of a study of CD8+CD57+ T cells in acquired aplastic anemia. A single record per CDR3 protein comes from TCRdb applying MiXCR to the reads. The sample contains 110,000 or so distinct CDR3 sequences, 55% to 60% of which appear only once. Material for sequencing was sorted CD4+, CD8+, or CD8+CD57+ T cells (not recorded which) from PBMCs. All receptors come from a human donor with aplastic anemia. CDR3s include the opening cysteine and the closing phenylalanine or tryptophan. The D gene is left open where the match is weak. The listing skips clone size in some rows; elsewhere it reads once, few, many or a size class.

d_gene,v_gene,abundance,j_gene,CDR3nt,CDR3aa
NA,TRBV5-6,many,TRBJ1-3,TGTGCCAGCAGCTTGGTGGGGACTGGAAACACCATATATTTT,CASSLVGTGNTIYF
NA,TRBV6-5,many,TRBJ1-1,TGTGCCAGCAGTTACTCGACGACGGGCCGCACTGAAGCTTTCTTT,CASSYSTTGRTEAFF
TRBD2,TRBV7-1,NA,TRBJ2-1,TGTGCCAGCAGCTCCGACCCGGGACTAGCGGGAGGGCTGCATATTGAGCAGTTCTTC,CASSSDPGLAGGLHIEQFF
TRBD1,TRBV12-3/TRBV12-4,NA,TRBJ2-7,TGTGCCAGCAGCACCTCCAGGGGGTACTCCTACGAGCAGTACTTC,CASSTSRGYSYEQYF
NA,TRBV19,NA,TRBJ2-7,TGTGCCAGTAGTCTCTGGGGGGCGGCCTACGAGCAGTACTTC,CASSLWGAAYEQYF
NA,TRBV11-2,many,TRBJ1-2,TGTGCCAGCAGCCCCCACCCCACAGGAAAGTCTAACTATGGCTACACCTTC,CASSPHPTGKSNYGYTF
NA,TRBV5-5,NA,TRBJ2-2,TGTGCCAGCAGCTTGGCAGGATACAGAGCCGGGGAGCTGTTTTTT,CASSLAGYRAGELFF
NA,TRBV5-6,NA,TRBJ1-2,TGTGCCAGCAGCTTGGTCGGGAGCTGGTACACCTTC,CASSLVGSWYTF
NA,TRBV11-2,once,TRBJ2-7,TGTGCCAGCAGCTCACGACAGTTCGTCTCCTACGAGCAGTACTTC,CASSSRQFVSYEQYF
TRBD1,TRBV10-2,NA,TRBJ2-7,TGCGCCAGCAGTCCGGGACAGGGGATCGACGAGCAGTACTTC,CASSPGQGIDEQYF
TRBD2,TRBV6-1,NA,TRBJ2-1,TGTGCCAGCAGTCCCCAGCGGGGATCCTACAATGAGCAGTTCTTC,CASSPQRGSYNEQFF
TRBD2,TRBV9,NA,TRBJ2-5,TGTGCCAGCAGCGCGGGACTAGCGGGAGAGACCCAGTACTTC,CASSAGLAGETQYF
TRBD2,TRBV20-1,NA,TRBJ2-3,TGCGGCACCGGCGGGGGAGATACGCAGTATTTT,CGTGGGDTQYF
NA,TRBV11-1,many,TRBJ2-7,TGTGCCAGCAGCCTGTTATCTAGAGGGTTTAACGAGCAGTACTTC,CASSLLSRGFNEQYF
NA,TRBV24-1,NA,TRBJ2-1,TGTGCCACCAGTGGAGGTGCGGATGAGCAGTTCTTC,CATSGGADEQFF
NA,TRBV6-1,NA,TRBJ2-3,TGTGCCAGCAGTCAGGGTGACATAACAGATACGCAGTATTTT,CASSQGDITDTQYF
NA,TRBV6-1,many,TRBJ1-1,TGTGCCAGCAGTGACGGCACTGAAGCTTTCTTT,CASSDGTEAFF
NA,TRBV15,many,TRBJ2-6,TGTGCCACCAGCATGAATCGCGGGGTGGGGGCCAACGTCCTGACTTTC,CATSMNRGVGANVLTF
TRBD1,TRBV2,NA,TRBJ1-2,TGTGCCAGCAGTCGGGACAGGGGAGAGGATGGCTACACCTTC,CASSRDRGEDGYTF
TRBD1,TRBV27,many,TRBJ2-7,TGTGCCAGCTCCCAGGGACAGGGGACCTACGAGCAGTACTTC,CASSQGQGTYEQYF
TRBD1,TRBV19,NA,TRBJ2-2,TGTGCCAGTCGCAGTGGACAGGAAGCCGGGGAGCTGTTTTTT,CASRSGQEAGELFF
NA,TRBV19,many,TRBJ2-7,TGTGCCAGTAGTGTGGACAGCGCCTACGAGCAGTACTTC,CASSVDSAYEQYF
TRBD1,TRBV25-1,NA,TRBJ2-7,TGTGCTAGAGACTACAGGGGTCGCGACTACGAGCAGTACTTC,CARDYRGRDYEQYF
TRBD2,TRBV29-1,NA,TRBJ2-2,TGCAGCGCCTGGACTAGGGACACCGGGGAGCTGTTTTTT,CSAWTRDTGELFF
NA,TRBV5-8,few,TRBJ1-5,TGTGCCAGCAGCTTGGACAGCGGAGGCAATCAGCCCCAGCATTTT,CASSLDSGGNQPQHF
TRBD2,TRBV4-1,many,TRBJ2-7,TGCGCCAGCAGCCATGAAGGACTAGACTTTGCCTACGAGCAGTACTTC,CASSHEGLDFAYEQYF
NA,TRBV5-1,few,TRBJ1-1,TGCGCCAGCAGCTTGGCCAGGCAGTCACTTGAAGCTTTCTTT,CASSLARQSLEAFF
NA,TRBV4-1,many,TRBJ2-7,TGCGCCAGCAGCCAAGTTCACGACTCGGTATCCGAGCAGTACTTC,CASSQVHDSVSEQYF
TRBD2,TRBV7-8,NA,TRBJ2-3,TGTGCCAGCAGACCAACTAGCGGGAGGACAGATACGCAGTATTTT,CASRPTSGRTDTQYF
TRBD2,TRBV7-9,NA,TRBJ2-5,TGTGCCAGCAGCGCGGGGGTAGAAGAGACCCAGTACTTC,CASSAGVEETQYF
TRBD2,TRBV7-8,NA,TRBJ2-5,TGTGCCAGCAGCTTAGGGGCCGGAGCGGGGGGGCAAGAGACCCAGTACTTC,CASSLGAGAGGQETQYF
NA,TRBV27,many,TRBJ2-7,TGTGCCAGCAGTTTAGGCAGTGTCTACGAGCAGTACTTC,CASSLGSVYEQYF
NA,TRBV10-3,NA,TRBJ2-1,TGTGCCATCGGGGTTATCTACAATGAGCAGCTCTTC,CAIGVIYNEQLF
NA,TRBV7-7,NA,TRBJ2-2,TGTGCTAGCAGCGAGCTAGCGACCGGGGAGCTGTTTTTT,CASSELATGELFF
NA,TRBV20-1,many,TRBJ1-6,TGCAGTTCACTAACCTCCTATAATTCACCCCTCCACTTT,CSSLTSYNSPLHF
NA,TRBV10-3,NA,TRBJ2-3,TGTGCCATTCGAGACGGCGGGGACACAGATACGCAGTATTTT,CAIRDGGDTDTQYF
TRBD1,TRBV18,NA,TRBJ1-6,TGTGCCAGCTCACCGGGACAGGGGAACGAATCACCCCTCCACTTT,CASSPGQGNESPLHF
NA,TRBV12-3/TRBV12-4,NA,TRBJ2-1,TGTGCCAGCAGTTTGACGGGAGAACAAGGCAATGAGCAGTTCTTC,CASSLTGEQGNEQFF
NA,TRBV5-1,few,TRBJ2-1,TGCGCCAGCGAGACTGGTGTGTCCTACAATGAGCAATTCTTC,CASETGVSYNEQFF
NA,TRBV2,NA,TRBJ1-4,TGTGCCAGCACAAAGGCGTTAGTTAATGAAAAACTGTTTTTT,CASTKALVNEKLFF
TRBD2,TRBV9,NA,TRBJ2-7,TGTGCCAGCGGTGACGGGGGGGAGCAGTACTTC,CASGDGGEQYF
NA,TRBV27,NA,TRBJ1-2,TGTGCCAGCAGTTTAGGGGGGCCAGGTTACTCTCCACACGGCTACACCTTC,CASSLGGPGYSPHGYTF
NA,TRBV7-8,NA,TRBJ1-3,TGTGCCAGCAGCTCACAGCTCTCCGGGACGGACGGAAACACCATATATTTT,CASSSQLSGTDGNTIYF
TRBD2,TRBV24-1,NA,TRBJ2-7,TGTGCCACCGGTCCTAGCGGGAACTACGAGCAGTACTTC,CATGPSGNYEQYF
NA,TRBV15,medium-sized,TRBJ2-5,TGTGCCACCAGCAGAGATTGGCGGGACGGTCGGGAGACCCAGTACTTC,CATSRDWRDGRETQYF
TRBD2,TRBV29-1,NA,TRBJ2-7,TGCAGCGTTGAAGCCCTAGCGGTGAGAGCCTACGAGCAGTACTTC,CSVEALAVRAYEQYF
TRBD2,TRBV5-1,NA,TRBJ2-2,TGCGCCAGCAGCTTGGCCGGGGCGGGGGACACCGGGGAGCTGTTTTTT,CASSLAGAGDTGELFF
NA,TRBV20-1,once,TRBJ1-2,TGCAGTGCTAGAATCAATGCTAACTATGGCTACACCTTC,CSARINANYGYTF
TRBD1,TRBV7-2,many,TRBJ1-2,TGTGCCAGCAGCTTAGTCCCGGGACAGGGTATTGACTACACCTTC,CASSLVPGQGIDYTF
TRBD1,TRBV2,NA,TRBJ2-5,TGTGCCAGCAGTGGAAGGACAGGGGGATGGGAGACCCAGTACTTC,CASSGRTGGWETQYF
TRBD1,TRBV10-3,once,TRBJ1-1,TGTGCCAGCAGAGGGGCCAGGGGGCTTATGAACACTGAAGCTTTCTTT,CASRGARGLMNTEAFF
NA,TRBV28,NA,TRBJ1-1,TGTGCCAGCAGTTTGAAGGAAACTGAAGCTTTCTTT,CASSLKETEAFF